This TCR beta chain originates from a study of neoadjuvant anti-PD-1 for oral cavity cancer. Study at large: Before surgery, most patients got three to four biweekly 3 mg/kg nivolumab doses. Study-wide points: After neoadjuvant nivolumab, PBMC T cell clonality was significantly higher in non-responders than responders.

Points on this clone: Its antigen is currently unknown.

Cohort: HPV-negative, locally advanced oral cavity squamous cell carcinoma patients. The CDR3 loop spans 16 amino acids. Germline V gene sequence: CDR1 SGHAT, CDR2 FQNNGV. With 1 base removed from V and 6 bases from J, the gap between germline ends came to 15 bases. Blood libraries mostly used approximately 450 ng genomic DNA, six replicates each. Here immunoSEQ multiplex PCR was the method, and the copy in TCRdb shows in-frame clones only, minus some. The sample includes around 81,000 clones, under 85% of them seen just once. The sequence was collected from a person between 40 and 79 years old with oral cavity squamous cell carcinoma. Source: PBMCs, taken before nivolumab (anti-PD-1) treatment. The J gene is TRBJ1-4, the V gene TRBV11-2; D remains ambiguous. The CDR3 sequence: CASSLVYRRGDEKLFF. In DNA, the CDR3 is TGTGCCAGCAGCTTAGTTTATCGCCGCGGTGATGAAAAACTGTTTTTT. Based on the CDR3 plus reference TRBV11-2 and TRBJ1-4, the full variable domain is EAGVAQSPRYKIIEKRQSVAFWCNPISGHATLYWYQQILGQGPKLLIQFQNNGVVDDSQLPKDRFSAERLKGVDSTLKIQPAKLEDSAVYLCASSLVYRRGDEKLFFGSGTQLSVL.